These 30 T cell receptor beta chains were all obtained from the same sample, sequenced in a study of T-cell reconstitution after alpha-beta-depleted transplantation in children. It was with unique molecular identifiers that the TCRbeta library was prepared. TCRdb fed the PCR reads into MiXCR, producing one record per CDR3 protein. The sample holds under 400,000 distinct CDR3 sequences, about a quarter seen once. This sample comprised PBMCs, mostly from graft donor cells, obtained 180 days after TCRalphabeta/CD19-depleted stem cell transplant. These receptors all come from a male patient younger than 18 who had a stem cell transplant for acute lymphoblastic leukemia, so the T cells may come from the graft donor.

This clonotype was seen a handful of times. The chain carries TRBV7-6 and TRBJ2-7; D ambiguous. Per the germline V gene, CDR1 is SGHVS and CDR2 is FNYEAQ. CDR3 length equals 13 residues. V was shortened by 3 bases and J by 3 bases, with 9 bases between the two germline ends. DNA of the CDR3: TGTGCCAGCAGCTTTGGACCCCTCTACGAGCAGTACTTC. Amino acids: CASSFGPLYEQYF.

The genes are TRBV11-2 and TRBJ2-7; 11 bases map to TRBD1. CDR1 is SGHAT, CDR2 FQNNGV, per germline. The CDR3 runs 15 residues. V dropped 4 bases and J dropped 6; count of bases not matched to a gene: 8. This chain's CDR3 is CASSSTGTGGSEQYF. The CDR3 DNA reads as TGTGCCAGCAGCTCCACCGGGACAGGGGGGTCCGAGCAGTACTTC.

The V call is TRBV10-3, the J call TRBJ2-1; TRBD2 aligns across 8 bases. CDR3 size: 14 residues. CDR1 and CDR2 from the germline V gene are ENHRY and SYGVKD. V lost 3 bases and J lost 12; bases outside the gene matches: 10. The chain's CDR3 is CAISELAESGGQFF. In DNA, the CDR3 is TGTGCCATCAGTGAACTAGCGGAGTCGGGAGGGCAGTTCTTC.

There are a few counts of this clonotype. V usage is TRBV6-5 and J usage is TRBJ1-4; D is possibly TRBD1 (6 bases). The germline V and J ends were trimmed by 2 bases and 1 base, with 14 bases remaining between them. The CDR3 is 17 amino acids. Germline V lookup: CDR1 MNHEY, CDR2 SVGAGI. CDR3 in DNA: TGTGCCAGCAGTTACAGGGGGGGCCATGTAACTAATGAAAAACTGTTTTTT. Translated, it gives CASSYRGGHVTNEKLFF.

Here the CDR3 DNA reads TGCAGTGCTAGAGATTTTAAGGAGAACACTGAAGCTTTCTTT. This sequence encodes CSARDFKENTEAFF. This chain connects TRBV20-1 to TRBJ1-1, with D unclear. CDR3 size: 14 residues. Germline V gene data show CDR1 as DFQATT and CDR2 as SNEGSKA (reference sequence). V lost 0 bases, J lost 1 base, and 9 bases lay in between.

This clonotype was counted a few times. The rearrangement joins TRBV10-2 to TRBJ2-3; 9 bases fit TRBD2. V dropped 2 bases and J dropped 2; count of bases not matched to a gene: 5. The CDR3 is 16 amino acids. Looked up from germline, CDR1 is WSHSY and CDR2 is SAAADI. The CDR3 nucleotides read TGCGCCAGCAGTGAGAAGACTAGCGGACTCACAGATACGCAGTATTTT. The encoded protein is CASSEKTSGLTDTQYF.

This clonotype was picked up a small number of times. The rearrangement uses TRBV20-1 and TRBJ2-7, with D perhaps TRBD2 (6 bases). Trimming removed 1 base at V and 5 bases at J, with 9 bases between. The CDR3 is 12 amino acids. The germline gives CDR1 DFQATT, CDR2 SNEGSKA (reference sequence). CDR3 coding DNA: TGCAGTGCTAGAGGGGGGGTCCACGAGCAGTACTTC. Its translation is CSARGGVHEQYF.

The rearrangement uses TRBV12-3 or TRBV12-4 and TRBJ2-2; tentatively, D is TRBD2 (5 bases). Trimming removed 6 bases from V and 14 bases from J, with 16 bases in between. CDR3 length equals 12 residues. The CDR3, as DNA: TGTGCCAGCAGGTTGCAGGTGGACTTCCTGTTTTTT. The encoded protein is CASRLQVDFLFF.

V usage is TRBV4-1 and J usage is TRBJ1-5; D not resolved. This CDR3 comprises 17 residues. V was cut by 0 bases and J by 3 bases, with 15 bases left in between. In germline, CDR1 is MGHRA, CDR2 YSYEKL. The chain's CDR3 is CASSQETGLLINQPQHF. As DNA, the CDR3 is TGCGCCAGCAGCCAAGAGACTGGCCTCCTGATCAATCAGCCCCAGCATTTT.

In regard to this clonotype: A single base separates this from a much larger clone, so it may be a read error. This chain links TRBV7-2 with TRBJ2-1, with TRBD2 matching over 9 bases. The CDR3 sequence is 15 residues long. CDR1 and CDR2 (germline): SGHTA, FQGNSA. In DNA, the CDR3 is TGTGCCAGCAGCTTAGGTAGCGGGAGATACAATGAGCAGTCCTTC. Translated, it gives CASSLGSGRYNEQSF.

V is TRBV12-5 and J is TRBJ2-1; 7 nucleotides match TRBD2. CDR1 and CDR2 from the germline V gene are LGHNT and FRNRAP. Unmatched junction bases numbered 8, after V lost 6 bases and J lost 3 bases. This CDR3 comprises 15 residues. CDR3 DNA: TGTGCTAGTGGCCCCCGGGTAGCGGGCTACAATGAGCAGTTCTTC. Its protein is CASGPRVAGYNEQFF.

This clonotype occurred a few times. The gene calls are TRBV3-1 and TRBJ1-1; D might be TRBD1 (5 bases). V gave up 2 bases and J gave up 5 bases, with 12 bases separating them. CDR1 is LGHDT and CDR2 is YNNKEL in the germline V gene (reference sequence). This CDR3 is 14 amino acids long. CDR3 sequence: CASSQLYGGTEAFF. CDR3 DNA sequence: TGTGCCAGCAGCCAACTTTATGGGGGGACTGAAGCTTTCTTT. Based on the CDR3 plus reference TRBV3-1 and TRBJ1-1, the full variable domain is DTAVSQTPKYLVTQMGNDKSIKCEQNLGHDTMYWYKQDSKKFLKIMFSYNNKELIINETVPNRFSPKSPDKAHLNLHINSLELGDSAVYFCASSQLYGGTEAFFGQGTRLTVV.

The chain has TRBV20-1 and TRBJ2-7; TRBD2 matches at 10 bases. J gave up 5 bases and V 5 bases, and 15 bases lay outside the gene matches. The CDR3 is 16 residues long. Per germline, CDR1 DFQATT and CDR2 SNEGSKA (reference sequence). CDR3 in DNA: TGCAGTGCTCATCCCCGGGGTAGCGGGAGGAAGCACGAGCAGTACTTC. It is translated as CSAHPRGSGRKHEQYF.

This clonotype came up a few times. The chain links TRBV5-1 to TRBJ1-2; D remains unclear. Looked up from germline, CDR1 is SGHRS and CDR2 is YFSETQ. The CDR3 is 12 amino acids. Deletions cut 4 bases from V and 2 bases from J, with 6 bases between. The CDR3 region is CASSAENYGYTF. CDR3 DNA: TGCGCCAGCAGCGCAGAGAACTATGGCTACACCTTC.

The DNA for the CDR3 is TGTGCCAGCAGCCCCCCCGGGACAGGATACAATGAGCAGTTCTTC. It encodes CASSPPGTGYNEQFF. The chain links TRBV7-3 to TRBJ2-1, with 8 bases fitting TRBD1. The CDR3 extends over 15 amino acids. With 5 bases clipped from V and 4 bases from J, the junction kept 7 bases outside the gene matches. Germline assignment: CDR1 SGHTA and CDR2 FQGTGA.

V is TRBV5-1 and J is TRBJ1-3; D gene unclear. This CDR3 region has 13 residues. The germline V gene encodes CDR1 SGHRS and CDR2 YFSETQ. Trimming removed 6 bases at V and 0 bases at J, with 7 bases between. CDR3 protein: CASTGISGNTIYF. The CDR3, as DNA: TGCGCCAGCACCGGGATCTCTGGAAACACCATATATTTT.

This clonotype was seen a few times. The chain links TRBV12-3 or TRBV12-4 to TRBJ2-1; a possible D gene is TRBD2 (6 bases). The length of the CDR3 is 16 residues. Trimming took off 0 bases at V and 2 bases at J, with 11 bases between the two ends. DNA of the CDR3: TGTGCCAGCAGTTTAGCGCGCCTAGCGACCTACAATGAGCAGTTCTTC. Its translation is CASSLARLATYNEQFF.

The chain carries TRBV2 and TRBJ2-3; D ambiguous. CDR3 length equals 15 residues. The germline V and J ends were trimmed by 7 bases and 1 base, with 15 bases remaining between them. The germline gives CDR1 SNHLY, CDR2 FYNNEI. CDR3 nucleotides: TGTGCCAGCATTATGTCCGGCCTTCGCACAGATACGCAGTATTTT. Encoded protein: CASIMSGLRTDTQYF. The variable domain in full, completed from reference TRBV2 and TRBJ2-3, reads EPEVTQTPSHQVTQMGQEVILRCVPISNHLYFYWYRQILGQKVEFLVSFYNNEISEKSEIFDDQFSVERPDGSNFTLKIRSTKLEDSAMYFCASIMSGLRTDTQYFGPGTRLTVL.

This clonotype was seen only a few times. The gene calls are TRBV7-3 and TRBJ2-3; a possible D gene is TRBD1 (6 bases). Germline lookup yields CDR1 SGHTA and CDR2 FQGTGA. The CDR3 sequence is 14 residues long. Deletions cut 4 bases from V and 0 bases from J, with 8 bases between. The DNA of the CDR3 is TGTGCCAGCAGCTCGGGACACAGCACAGATACGCAGTATTTT. Amino acid sequence: CASSSGHSTDTQYF.

This chain connects TRBV7-9 to TRBJ2-7; D gene ambiguous. Trimming took 6 bases from V and 4 from J, leaving 10 bases between them. The CDR3 is made up of 12 amino acids. In germline, CDR1 is SEHNR, CDR2 FQNEAQ (reference sequence). CDR3 in amino acids: CASRGSFYEQYF. The CDR3 DNA reads as TGTGCCAGCAGGGGGTCCTTTTACGAGCAGTACTTC.

The chain employs TRBV6-1 and TRBJ2-1; 13 positions agree with TRBD2. The CDR3 runs to 15 residues. V lost 6 bases to trimming and J lost 15 bases; unmatched junction nucleotides: 14. From germline, CDR1 is MNHNS and CDR2 SASEGT. CDR3: CASRALLAGGGEGFF. The CDR3 DNA follows: TGTGCCAGCAGGGCGTTACTAGCGGGAGGGGGAGAAGGGTTCTTC.

This clonotype was counted only a few times. The chain combines TRBV19 with TRBJ2-7, with a tentative D call TRBD2 (6 bases). Germline CDR1 and CDR2: LNHDA and SQIVND (reference sequence). The length of the CDR3 is 15 residues. The V end was cut by 2 bases, the J end by 2 bases, with 13 bases between. The CDR3 DNA is TGTGCCAGTAGTATAATGGGGAGGCATACCTACGAGCAGTACTTC. This translates into CASSIMGRHTYEQYF.

CDR3 in DNA: TGCAGTGCTAGAGATGACCAGCGGGAGGGCCGAGACGAATACAATGAGCAGTTCTTC. Its translation is CSARDDQREGRDEYNEQFF. The V gene is TRBV20-1, the J gene TRBJ2-1; 10 bases are shared with TRBD2. CDR1 DFQATT and CDR2 SNEGSKA come from the germline V gene (reference sequence). The length of the CDR3 is 19 residues. V was clipped by 0 bases and J by 4 bases; unmatched bases: 15.

The DNA of the CDR3 is TGTGCCAGCAGCTTGGGCCCCGGGGGCGAGTTTCCCACGGTGGTCACCTTC. Amino acid sequence: CASSLGPGGEFPTVVTF. The gene calls are TRBV5-6 and TRBJ1-2; D possibly corresponds to TRBD1 (6 bases). Germline-derived CDR1 and CDR2 are SGHDT and YYEEEE. V gave up 0 bases and J gave up 13 bases, with 28 bases separating them. The CDR3 extends over 17 amino acids.

The count of this clonotype is one. The J gene is TRBJ2-7, the V gene TRBV10-3; 9 positions match TRBD2. Germline trimming cut 2 bases from V and 11 bases from J; bases unmatched to any gene: 4. The CDR3 is made up of 12 amino acids. Germline V gene data show CDR1 as ENHRY and CDR2 as SYGVKD. This CDR3 is CAISEGRLAEYF. CDR3 DNA: TGTGCCATCAGTGAGGGGAGACTAGCGGAGTACTTC.

This clonotype was detected a few times. The chain uses TRBV5-1 and TRBJ2-6; D call uncertain. Trimming pared 1 base from V and 1 base from J, leaving 15 bases between. Per the germline V gene, CDR1 is SGHRS and CDR2 is YFSETQ. The CDR3 runs to 18 residues. CDR3 sequence: CASSLPSALGSGANVLTF. CDR3 bases: TGCGCCAGCAGCTTGCCGAGCGCCCTAGGGTCTGGGGCCAACGTCCTGACTTTC. Filled out from reference TRBV5-1 and TRBJ2-6, the complete variable domain reads KAGVTQTPRYLIKTRGQQVTLSCSPISGHRSVSWYQQTPGQGLQFLFEYFSETQRNKGNFPGRFSGRQFSNSRSEMNVSTLELGDSALYLCASSLPSALGSGANVLTFGAGSRLTVL.

This chain links TRBV4-1 with TRBJ2-1; D is unresolved. Trimming cost V 2 bases and J 0 bases, with 17 bases left between them. Germline CDR1 MGHRA, CDR2 YSYEKL. This CDR3 is built from 18 residues. CDR3 sequence reads: CASSQKEQRLSSYNEQFF. Here the CDR3 DNA reads TGCGCCAGCAGCCAAAAGGAGCAGAGGTTAAGCTCCTACAATGAGCAGTTCTTC.

The chain couples TRBV10-1 to TRBJ1-1; the D is unclear. Germline-derived CDR1 and CDR2 are WNHNN and SYGVQD (reference sequence). The CDR3 length is 13 residues. V was clipped by 6 bases and J by 1 base, with 9 bases between them. The CDR3 region has the DNA TGCGCCAGCAGCATGGACCCGAACACTGAAGCTTTCTTT. Protein sequence: CASSMDPNTEAFF.

In its sample, this clonotype was seen a few times. The rearrangement links TRBV20-1 to TRBJ2-5; D not certain. The CDR3 totals 12 residues. V was cut by 3 bases and J by 2 bases, with 7 bases left in between. Germline V gene data show CDR1 as DFQATT and CDR2 as SNEGSKA (reference sequence). In DNA, the CDR3 is TGCAGTGCTAGTGGCCTTCAAGAGACCCAGTACTTC. Protein sequence: CSASGLQETQYF.

This clonotype showed up many times. J is TRBJ2-7 and V is TRBV12-3 or TRBV12-4; a possible D gene is TRBD1 (5 bases). The CDR3 is 14 residues long. The germline V and J ends were trimmed by 7 bases and 0 bases, with 13 bases remaining between them. DNA of the CDR3: TGTGCCAGCAAGATGACAGCACCCTCCTACGAGCAGTACTTC. Amino acids: CASKMTAPSYEQYF.